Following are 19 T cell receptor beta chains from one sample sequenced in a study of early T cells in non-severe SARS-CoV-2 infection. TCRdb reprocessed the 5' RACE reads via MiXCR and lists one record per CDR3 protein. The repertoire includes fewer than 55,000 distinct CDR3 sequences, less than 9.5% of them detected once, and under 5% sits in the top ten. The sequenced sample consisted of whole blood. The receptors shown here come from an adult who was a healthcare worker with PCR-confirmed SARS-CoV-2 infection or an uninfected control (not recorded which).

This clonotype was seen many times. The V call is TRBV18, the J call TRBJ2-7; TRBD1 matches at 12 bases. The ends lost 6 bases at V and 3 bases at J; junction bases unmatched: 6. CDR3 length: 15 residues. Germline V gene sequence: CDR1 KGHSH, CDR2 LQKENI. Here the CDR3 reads CASSSGTGGYYEQYF. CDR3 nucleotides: TGTGCCAGCTCGTCCGGGACAGGGGGCTACTACGAGCAGTACTTC.

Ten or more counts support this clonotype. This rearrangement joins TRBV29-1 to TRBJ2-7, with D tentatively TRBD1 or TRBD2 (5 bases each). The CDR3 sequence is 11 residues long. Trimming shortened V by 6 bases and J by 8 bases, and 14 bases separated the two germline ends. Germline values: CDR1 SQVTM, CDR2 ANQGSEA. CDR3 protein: CSVGDGGKQYF. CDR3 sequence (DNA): TGCAGCGTCGGGGACGGTGGGAAGCAGTACTTC.

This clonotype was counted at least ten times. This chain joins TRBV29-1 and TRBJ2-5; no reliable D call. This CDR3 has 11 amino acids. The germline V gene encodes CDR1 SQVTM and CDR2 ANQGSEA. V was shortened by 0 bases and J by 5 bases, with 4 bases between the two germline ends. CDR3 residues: CSVEEYETQYF. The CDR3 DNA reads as TGCAGCGTTGAAGAGTACGAGACCCAGTACTTC. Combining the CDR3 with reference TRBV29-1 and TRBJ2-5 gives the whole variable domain SAVISQKPSRDICQRGTSLTIQCQVDSQVTMMFWYRQQPGQSLTLIATANQGSEATYESGFVIDKFPISRPNLTFSTLTVSNMSPEDSSIYLCSVEEYETQYFGPGTRLLVL.

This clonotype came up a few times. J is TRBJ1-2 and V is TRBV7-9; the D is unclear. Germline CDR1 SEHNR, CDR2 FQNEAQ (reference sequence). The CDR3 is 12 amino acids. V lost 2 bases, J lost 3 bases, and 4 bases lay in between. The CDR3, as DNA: TGTGCCAGCAGCTTATTAGACTATGGCTACACCTTC. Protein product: CASSLLDYGYTF.

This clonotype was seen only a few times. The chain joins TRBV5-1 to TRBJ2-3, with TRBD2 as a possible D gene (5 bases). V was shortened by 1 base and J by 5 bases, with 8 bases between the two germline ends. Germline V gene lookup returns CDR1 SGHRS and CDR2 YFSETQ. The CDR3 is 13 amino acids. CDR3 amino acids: CASSLSREDTQYF. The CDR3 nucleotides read TGCGCCAGCAGCTTGTCGAGGGAAGATACGCAGTATTTT.

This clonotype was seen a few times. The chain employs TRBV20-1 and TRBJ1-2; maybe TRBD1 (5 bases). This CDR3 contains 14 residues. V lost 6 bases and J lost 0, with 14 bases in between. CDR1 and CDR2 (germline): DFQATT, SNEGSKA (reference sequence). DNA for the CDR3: TGCAGTGCGACGGACACGGGAACTAACTATGGCTACACCTTC. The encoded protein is CSATDTGTNYGYTF.

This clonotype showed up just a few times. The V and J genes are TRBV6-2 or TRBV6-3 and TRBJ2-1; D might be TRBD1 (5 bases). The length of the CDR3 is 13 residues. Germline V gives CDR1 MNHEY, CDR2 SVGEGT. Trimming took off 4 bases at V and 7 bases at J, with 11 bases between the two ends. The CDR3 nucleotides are TGTGCCAGCAGTTCAAATCGACAGAATGAGCAGTTCTTC. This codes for CASSSNRQNEQFF.

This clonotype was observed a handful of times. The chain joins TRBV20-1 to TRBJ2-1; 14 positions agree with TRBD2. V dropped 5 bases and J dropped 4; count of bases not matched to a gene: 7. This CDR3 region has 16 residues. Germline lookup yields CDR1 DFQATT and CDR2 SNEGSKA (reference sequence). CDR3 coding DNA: TGCAGTGCTGCTGGACTAGCGGGAGGAGGGTACAATGAGCAGTTCTTC. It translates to CSAAGLAGGGYNEQFF.

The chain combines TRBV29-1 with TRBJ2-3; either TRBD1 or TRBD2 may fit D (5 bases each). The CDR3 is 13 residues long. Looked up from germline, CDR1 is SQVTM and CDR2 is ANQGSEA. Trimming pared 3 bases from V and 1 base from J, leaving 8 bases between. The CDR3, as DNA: TGCAGCGTTGACGGGGCTCGCACAGATACGCAGTATTTT. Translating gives CSVDGARTDTQYF.

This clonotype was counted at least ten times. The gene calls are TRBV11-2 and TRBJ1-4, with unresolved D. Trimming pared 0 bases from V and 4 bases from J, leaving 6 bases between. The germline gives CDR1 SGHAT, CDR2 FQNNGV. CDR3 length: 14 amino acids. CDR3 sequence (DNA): TGTGCCAGCAGCTTAGATCCCTATAATGAAAAACTGTTTTTT. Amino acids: CASSLDPYNEKLFF.

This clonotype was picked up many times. The CDR3 protein is CASSLAGRYGYTF. In nucleotides, the CDR3 is TGTGCCAGCAGCTTAGCGGGACGGTATGGCTACACCTTC. V is TRBV7-2 and J is TRBJ1-2, with D possibly matching TRBD1 (5 bases). This CDR3 has 13 residues. The ends were cut back, 0 bases at V and 5 bases at J, with 7 bases in the middle. Germline-derived CDR1 and CDR2 are SGHTA and FQGNSA. Drawing the rest from reference TRBV7-2 and TRBJ1-2, the complete variable domain is GAGVSQSPSNKVTEKGKDVELRCDPISGHTALYWYRQSLGQGLEFLIYFQGNSAPDKSGLPSDRFSAERTGGSVSTLTIQRTQQEDSAVYLCASSLAGRYGYTFGSGTRLTVV.

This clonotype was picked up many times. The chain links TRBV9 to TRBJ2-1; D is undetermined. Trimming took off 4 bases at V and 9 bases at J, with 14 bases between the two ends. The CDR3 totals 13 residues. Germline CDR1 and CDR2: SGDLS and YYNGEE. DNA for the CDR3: TGTGCCAGCAGCACCGGACCCGTTGCTGAGCAGTTCTTC. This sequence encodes CASSTGPVAEQFF.

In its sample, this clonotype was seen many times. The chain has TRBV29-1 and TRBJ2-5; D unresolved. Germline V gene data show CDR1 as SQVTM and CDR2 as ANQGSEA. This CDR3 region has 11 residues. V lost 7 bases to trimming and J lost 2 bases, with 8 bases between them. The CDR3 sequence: CSGKTQETQYF. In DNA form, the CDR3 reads TGCAGCGGAAAAACACAAGAGACCCAGTACTTC.

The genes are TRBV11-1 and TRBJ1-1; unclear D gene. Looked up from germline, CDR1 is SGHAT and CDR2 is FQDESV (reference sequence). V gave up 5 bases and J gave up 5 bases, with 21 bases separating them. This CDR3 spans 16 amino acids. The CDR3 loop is CASSLVAGSRGTEAFF. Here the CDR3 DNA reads TGTGCCAGCAGCCTAGTGGCGGGCAGCCGAGGAACTGAAGCTTTCTTT.

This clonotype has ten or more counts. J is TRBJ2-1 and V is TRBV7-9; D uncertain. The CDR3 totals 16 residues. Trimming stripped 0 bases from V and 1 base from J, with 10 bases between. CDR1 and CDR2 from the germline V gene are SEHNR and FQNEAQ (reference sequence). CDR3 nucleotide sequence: TGTGCCAGCAGCTTAGCGGCCAGTCGATCCTACAATGAGCAGTTCTTC. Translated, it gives CASSLAASRSYNEQFF.

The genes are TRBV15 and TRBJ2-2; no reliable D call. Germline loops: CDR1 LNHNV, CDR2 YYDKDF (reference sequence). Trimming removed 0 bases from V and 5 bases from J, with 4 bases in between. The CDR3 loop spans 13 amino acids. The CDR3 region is CATSRDLTGELFF. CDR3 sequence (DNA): TGTGCCACCAGCAGAGATCTGACCGGGGAGCTGTTTTTT. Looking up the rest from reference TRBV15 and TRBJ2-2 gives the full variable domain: DAMVIQNPRYQVTQFGKPVTLSCSQTLNHNVMYWYQQKSSQAPKLLFHYYDKDFNNEADTPDNFQSRRPNTSFCFLDIRSPGLGDTAMYLCATSRDLTGELFFGEGSRLTVL.

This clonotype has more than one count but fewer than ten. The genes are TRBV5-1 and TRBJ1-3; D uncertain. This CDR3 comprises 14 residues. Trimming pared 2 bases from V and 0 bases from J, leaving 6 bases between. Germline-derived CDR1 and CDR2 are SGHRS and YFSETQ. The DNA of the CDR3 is TGCGCCAGCAGCTTACCAGGCTCTGGAAACACCATATATTTT. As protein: CASSLPGSGNTIYF.

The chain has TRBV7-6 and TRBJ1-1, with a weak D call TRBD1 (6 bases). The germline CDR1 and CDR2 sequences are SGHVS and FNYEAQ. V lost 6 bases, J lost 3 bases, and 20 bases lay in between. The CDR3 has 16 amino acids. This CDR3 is CASSLSGGPSDTEAFF. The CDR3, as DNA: TGTGCCAGCAGTCTTAGTGGGGGCCCATCTGACACTGAAGCTTTCTTT.

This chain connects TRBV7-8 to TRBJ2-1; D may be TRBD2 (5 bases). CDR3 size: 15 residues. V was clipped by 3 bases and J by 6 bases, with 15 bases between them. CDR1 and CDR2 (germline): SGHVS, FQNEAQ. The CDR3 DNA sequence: TGTGCCAGCAGCTTGGGAGACTCCCGGCGCAATGAGCAGTTCTTC. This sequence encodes CASSLGDSRRNEQFF.